This T cell receptor beta chain stems from a study of identical twins. Findings and caveats of the study: Partial confounding of zero-insertion analyses by invariant MAIT and iNKT cells was possible.

TCRdb fed the 5' RACE reads into MiXCR, producing one record per CDR3 protein. The sample has 550,000 to 700,000 distinct CDR3 sequences, over 20% seen once. The V and J ends lost 5 bases and 4 bases, in that order; junction bases with no gene match: 5. The CDR3 loop spans 13 amino acids. Germline V gives CDR1 DFQATT, CDR2 SNEGSKA (reference sequence). As concerns this clonotype: The antigen is not known.

Every one of the donors was a healthy Caucasian. The sample was also linked to a second study, of T cells expressing NK-cell markers. That report adds: HCMV serostatus: most of the eight sequenced donors positive, one negative. The leading position in the CD3+CD56-NKG2C+ fraction of several donors also went to these clonotypes.

The genes are TRBV20-1 and TRBJ2-5, with 9 bases that match TRBD2. Sequences were obtained from PBMCs. The source is a woman between 18 and 30 years old in good health. In DNA form, the CDR3 reads TGCAGTGCTCATCTAGCGGGGTTAGAGACCCAGTACTTC. Translating it yields CSAHLAGLETQYF.